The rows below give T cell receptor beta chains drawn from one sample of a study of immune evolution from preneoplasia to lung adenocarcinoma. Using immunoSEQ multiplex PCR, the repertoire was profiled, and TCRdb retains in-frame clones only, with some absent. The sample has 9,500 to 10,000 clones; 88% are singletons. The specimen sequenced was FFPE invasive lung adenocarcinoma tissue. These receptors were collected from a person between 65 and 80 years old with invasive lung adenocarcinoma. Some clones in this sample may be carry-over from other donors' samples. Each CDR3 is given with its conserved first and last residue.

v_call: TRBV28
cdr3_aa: CASSSPKLGLSNQPQHF

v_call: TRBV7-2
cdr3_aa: CASSLRQVEETQYF

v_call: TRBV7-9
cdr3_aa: CASSFGTGNTEAFF

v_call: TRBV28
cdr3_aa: CASSPFLGNSYEQYF

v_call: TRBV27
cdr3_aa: CASSFGGGTYNEQFF

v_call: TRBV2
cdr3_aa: CASSEAGGWGRGAKNIQYF

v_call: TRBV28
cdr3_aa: CASSMGGRDTIYF

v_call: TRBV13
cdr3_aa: CASSSRGSGKPYEQYF

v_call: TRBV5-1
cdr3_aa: CASSPGTGWTGELFF

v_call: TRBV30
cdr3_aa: CAWSGGGSNQPQHF

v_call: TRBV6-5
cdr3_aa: CASSYLTSGRIEQYF

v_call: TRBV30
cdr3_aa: CAWRESGRGYNEQFF

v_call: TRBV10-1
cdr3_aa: CASTLPTTGTGTGELFF